This TCR beta chain was sequenced in a study of spatial heterogeneity in lung cancer (dated by TCRdb to about 2019). The study in broad terms: The donors were approximately 70 patients from the lung TRACERx cohort who had early-stage, untreated non-small cell lung cancer. Follow-up PBMC samples were sequenced whenever available, and the median time to follow-up was roughly 22 months after resection. Beta-chain transcripts were consistently detected in greater numbers than alpha-chain transcripts, which likely reflects a higher abundance of beta-chain transcripts. In the raw uncorrected reads, each unique combination of TCR and UMI appeared more than ten times on average. TCR alpha and beta repertoires were quantitatively compared across multiple tumor regions, matched nontumor lung and blood in non-small cell lung cancer. TCR repertoire features were related to nonsynonymous mutation counts determined by whole-exome sequencing of tumor tissue. Both alpha and beta chains were TCR-sequenced in samples taken at surgery, namely 220 tumor regions, approximately 66 matched nontumor lung samples and over 55 PBMC samples.

A distance of 10 bases separates the germline ends of V and J, which lose 0 bases and 5 bases respectively. Inclusive of the bounding cysteine and phenylalanine, the CDR3 is 14 residues long. The read is trimmed to its CDR3 DNA, 42 bases read in frame from base 1. As encoded in the germline V gene, CDR1 is SGHTA while CDR2 is FQGNSA. General findings and caveats noted by the study authors: Ubiquitous expanded tumor TCRs showed up in blood more often at tumor resection than at routine follow-up. Confirming at a functional level the hypothesis that regional TCRs recognize regional mutations was considered to require additional single-cell paired TCR alpha and beta sequencing. Comparisons of baseline and follow-up blood repertoires included only about 15 patients.

The library was produced with 5' RACE. Sequencing took place on a NextSeq 500. To allow correction of PCR and sequencing errors, the TCR library protocol tagged every TCR cDNA molecule with a unique molecular identifier. The original methods were these. TCR identification, UMI-based error correction and CDR3 extraction were performed with Decombinator tools. TCRs above a frequency of 2 per 1,000, corresponding to the top 1% of the tumor frequency distribution, were defined as expanded. Rényi diversity was computed with the R vegan package after subsampling each repertoire 100 times to 5,000 TCRs. CDR3 similarity networks were built from amino acid triplet string-kernel similarity, with CDR3s being connected when pairwise similarity was above 0.82. The public reads were reprocessed in TCRdb via fastp at Q25 and MiXCR, keeping in-frame beta chains. Identical CDR3 proteins give one entry, which carries the most common genes and DNA. V and J calls and clone size were set by TCRdb, not the authors. The sample data list approximately 100,000 distinct CDR3 sequences, and around 19% of these were observed just once. The ten most abundant clones make up 21% of the sample.

This clonotype was detected ten times or more. It has no known antigen specificity. No qualities accompany the bases; no much larger clone lies one base away. Explained via the paper, the time point label denotes: blood at routine non-recurrence follow-up after resection. Without any cell sorting, TCR sequencing was performed on whole RNA extracted either from tumor and nontumor lung tissue or from cryopreserved PBMC samples. Only patients with enough RNA available from two or more tumor regions were chosen for TCR sequencing. The sample was PBMCs, taken at follow-up. The chain is encoded by TRBV7-2 joined to TRBJ2-5; the D gene identity is not certain. This TCR was recovered from a male donor with early-stage non-small cell lung cancer. The CDR3 protein is CASSLAGRRETQYF. The DNA sequence is TGTGCCAGCAGCTTAGCTGGAAGGCGGGAGACCCAGTACTTC.